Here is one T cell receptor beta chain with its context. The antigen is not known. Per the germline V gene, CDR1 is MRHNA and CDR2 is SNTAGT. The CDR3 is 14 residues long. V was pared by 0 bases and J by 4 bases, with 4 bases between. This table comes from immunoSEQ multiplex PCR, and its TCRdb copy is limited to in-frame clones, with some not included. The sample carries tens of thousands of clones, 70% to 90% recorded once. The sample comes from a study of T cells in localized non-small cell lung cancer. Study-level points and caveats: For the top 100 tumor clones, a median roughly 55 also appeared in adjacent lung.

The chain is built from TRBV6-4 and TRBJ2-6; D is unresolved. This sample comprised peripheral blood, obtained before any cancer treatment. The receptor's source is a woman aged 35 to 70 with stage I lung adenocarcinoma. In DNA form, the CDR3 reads TGTGCCAGCAGTGACTCGGAAGGGGCCAACGTCCTGACTTTC. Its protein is CASSDSEGANVLTF.